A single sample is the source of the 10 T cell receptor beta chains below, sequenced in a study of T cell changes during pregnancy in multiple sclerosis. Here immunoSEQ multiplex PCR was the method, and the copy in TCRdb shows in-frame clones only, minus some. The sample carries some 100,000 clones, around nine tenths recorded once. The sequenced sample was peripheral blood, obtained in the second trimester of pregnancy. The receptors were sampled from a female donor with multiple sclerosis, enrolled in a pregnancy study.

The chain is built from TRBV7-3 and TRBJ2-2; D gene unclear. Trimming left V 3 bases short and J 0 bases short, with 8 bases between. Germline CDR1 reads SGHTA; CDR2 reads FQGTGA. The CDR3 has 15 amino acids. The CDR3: CASSFGPTNTGELFF. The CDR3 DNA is TGTGCCAGCAGCTTTGGGCCCACGAACACCGGGGAGCTGTTTTTT.

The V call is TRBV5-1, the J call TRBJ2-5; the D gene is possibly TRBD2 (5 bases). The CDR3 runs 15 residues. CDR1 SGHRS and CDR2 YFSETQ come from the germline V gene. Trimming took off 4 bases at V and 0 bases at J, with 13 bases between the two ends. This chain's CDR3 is CASSPMRADQETQYF. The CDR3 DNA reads TGCGCCAGCAGCCCGATGAGGGCCGACCAAGAGACCCAGTACTTC.

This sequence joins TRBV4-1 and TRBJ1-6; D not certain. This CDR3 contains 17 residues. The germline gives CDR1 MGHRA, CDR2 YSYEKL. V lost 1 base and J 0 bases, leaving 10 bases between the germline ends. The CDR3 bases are TGCGCCAGCAGCCAAGTGGTAGCTAGCTCCTATAATTCACCCCTCCACTTT. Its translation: CASSQVVASSYNSPLHF.

The CDR3 protein is CASKASGGRETQYF. The CDR3 bases are TGCGCCAGCAAGGCTAGCGGGGGCCGAGAGACCCAGTACTTC. J is TRBJ2-5 and V is TRBV5-1, with 10 bases matching TRBD2. The germline V gene encodes CDR1 SGHRS and CDR2 YFSETQ. The V and J ends lost 6 bases and 4 bases, in that order; junction bases with no gene match: 6. The CDR3 sequence is 14 residues long.

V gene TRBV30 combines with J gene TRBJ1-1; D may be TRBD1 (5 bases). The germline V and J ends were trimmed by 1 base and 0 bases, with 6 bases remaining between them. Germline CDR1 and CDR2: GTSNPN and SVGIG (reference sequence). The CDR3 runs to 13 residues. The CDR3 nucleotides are TGTGCCTGGAGTGAGGGGATGAACACTGAAGCTTTCTTT. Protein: CAWSEGMNTEAFF.

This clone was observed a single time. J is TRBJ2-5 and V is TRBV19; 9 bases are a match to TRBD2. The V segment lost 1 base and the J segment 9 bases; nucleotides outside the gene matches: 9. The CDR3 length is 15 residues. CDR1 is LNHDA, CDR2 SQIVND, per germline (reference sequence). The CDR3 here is CASSIGAGGEVSQYF. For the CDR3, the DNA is TGTGCCAGTAGTATAGGAGCGGGGGGTGAAGTGTCCCAGTACTTC.

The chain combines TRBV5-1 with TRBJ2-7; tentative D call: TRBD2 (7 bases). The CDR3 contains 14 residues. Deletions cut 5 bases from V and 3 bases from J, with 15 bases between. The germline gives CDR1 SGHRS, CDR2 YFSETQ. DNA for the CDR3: TGCGCCAGCAGTATAGGGGGAGGGGACTACGAGCAGTACTTC. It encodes CASSIGGGDYEQYF.

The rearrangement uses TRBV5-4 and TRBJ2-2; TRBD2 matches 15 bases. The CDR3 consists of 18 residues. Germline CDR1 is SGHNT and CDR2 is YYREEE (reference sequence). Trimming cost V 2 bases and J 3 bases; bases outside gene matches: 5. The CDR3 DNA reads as TGTGCCAGCAGCTTTCGGGGACTAGCGGGAGGAGACACCGGGGAGCTGTTTTTT. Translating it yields CASSFRGLAGGDTGELFF.

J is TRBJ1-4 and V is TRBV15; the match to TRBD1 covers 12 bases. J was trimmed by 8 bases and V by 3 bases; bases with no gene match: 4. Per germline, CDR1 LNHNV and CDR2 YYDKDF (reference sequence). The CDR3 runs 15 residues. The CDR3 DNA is TGTGCCACCAGCAGGGGGGGGACAGGGGGCGAAAAACTGTTTTTT. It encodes CATSRGGTGGEKLFF. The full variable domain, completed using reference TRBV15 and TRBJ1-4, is DAMVIQNPRYQVTQFGKPVTLSCSQTLNHNVMYWYQQKSSQAPKLLFHYYDKDFNNEADTPDNFQSRRPNTSFCFLDIRSPGLGDTAMYLCATSRGGTGGEKLFFGSGTQLSVL.

CDR3 DNA sequence: TGTGCCAGCAGCTTTGGGACAGCGAACACTGAAGCTTTCTTT. Its translation is CASSFGTANTEAFF. V is TRBV7-3 and J is TRBJ1-1; 7 bases map to TRBD1. Germline V gives CDR1 SGHTA, CDR2 FQGTGA. The CDR3 has 14 amino acids. Trimming took 3 bases from V and 1 from J; bases not matched to a gene: 2.